The sequence of this T cell receptor (beta chain) was determined in a study of T cell responses to AZD1222 COVID-19 vaccine. Study-level points and caveats: With two AZD1222 doses given, Spike-specific TCR breadth and depth both rose.

Profiled with immunoSEQ multiplex PCR; TCRdb holds only in-frame clones, not every one. The top ten hold about 2.2% of the sample, which has under 130,000 clones, around 94% seen once. This clone was detected once. Antigen unknown. Germline V gene data show CDR1 as MNHEY and CDR2 as SMNVEV (reference sequence). With 4 bases removed from V and 6 bases from J, the gap between germline ends came to 13 bases. The CDR3 is 14 amino acids. Sequencing was performed on peripheral blood, taken on day 0 of AZD1222 vaccination. This chain joins TRBV27 and TRBJ1-5; no definite D call. This sequence originates from an adult in good health. CDR3 loop: CASSYRGGSQPQHF. The CDR3 DNA reads TGTGCCAGCAGTTACCGGGGTGGTAGTCAGCCCCAGCATTTT.